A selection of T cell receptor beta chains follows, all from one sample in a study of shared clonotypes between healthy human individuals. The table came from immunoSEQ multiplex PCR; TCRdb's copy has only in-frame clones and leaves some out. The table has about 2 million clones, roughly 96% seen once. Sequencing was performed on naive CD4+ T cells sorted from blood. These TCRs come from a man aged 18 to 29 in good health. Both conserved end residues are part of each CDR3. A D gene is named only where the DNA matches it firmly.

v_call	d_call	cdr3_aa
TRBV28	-	CASSLLIGSSGSYEQYF
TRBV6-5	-	CASSTRQSANYGYTF
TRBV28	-	CASSSDVLGLSGNTIYF
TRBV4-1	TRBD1	CASSQQTGSSYEQYF
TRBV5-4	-	CASSSEFGDTQYF
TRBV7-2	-	CASSLDLVSAPSTDTQYF
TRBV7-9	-	CASSFRQKEVAEAFF
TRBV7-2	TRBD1	CASSLQTGGRNQPQHF
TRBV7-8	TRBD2	CASSLTSGRTETQYF
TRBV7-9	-	CASSARTAEKLFF
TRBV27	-	CASSFKAGSWYGYTF
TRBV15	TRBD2	CATSRDRLAGGSYEQYF
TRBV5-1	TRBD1	CASSPRGRGSNTEAFF
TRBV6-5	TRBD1	CASARTGGDEQYF
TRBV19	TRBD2	CASSLAGVTGELFF
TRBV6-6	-	CASTGGDLTRDEQFF
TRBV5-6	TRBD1	CASSLQGAVQPQHF
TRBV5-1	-	CASSLGTASSYEQYF
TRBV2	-	CASSIDLPNTEAFF
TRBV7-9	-	CASSSLIRVGDEKLFF
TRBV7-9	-	CASSRIGIKNTDTQYF
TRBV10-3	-	CAIRVTPDTGELFF
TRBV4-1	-	CASSQEGDTEAFF
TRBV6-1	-	CASSDYFWDNYGYTF
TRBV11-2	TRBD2	CASRRLAGGQNGELFF
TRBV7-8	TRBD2	CASRLLAANTGELFF
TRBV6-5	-	CASRSTDTQYF
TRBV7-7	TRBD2	CASSLAGVAGELFF
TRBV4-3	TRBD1	CASSRDSASLNEQFF
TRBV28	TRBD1	CASSQGDRGNSPLHF
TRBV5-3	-	CARSLEQGPYEQYF
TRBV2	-	CASTGDRYSYEQYF
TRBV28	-	CASSHLIGYTF
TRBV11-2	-	CASSLHLRNTEAFF
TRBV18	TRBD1	CASSRQGMYTEAFF
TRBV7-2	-	CASSPTRGIDTQYF
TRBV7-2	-	CASSLQSYNEQFF
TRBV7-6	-	CASSLGRTNEKLFF
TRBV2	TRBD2	CASSPRLAGVPDTQYF
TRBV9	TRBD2	CASSVVSLAGPGELFF
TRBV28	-	CASQWRGKAGELFF
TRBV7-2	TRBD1	CASSGGGYTEAFF
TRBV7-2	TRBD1	CASSLGTGSGANVLTF
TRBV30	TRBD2	CAWSLTRTSGSQETQYF
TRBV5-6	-	CASEPQTGYGYTF
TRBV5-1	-	CASKGADRGALEQYF
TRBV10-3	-	CAISGTGGHHQETQYF
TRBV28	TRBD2	CASTSRRLAGRYTDTQYF
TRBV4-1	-	CASSPFAETTYEQYF
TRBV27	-	CASSLPTLVGSWDTQYF
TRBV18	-	CASSPGTPIEQFF
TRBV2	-	CASSMLQISGANVLTF